The present T cell receptor (beta chain) was sequenced within a study of blood T cell repertoires in COVID-19. Study details: Nucleic acid was either cDNA or gDNA, and it came from T cells, B-cell-depleted T cells, or PBMCs.

Enrolled through a virtual design, the participants were between 18 and 89 years of age and came from approximately 25 US areas. TCRdb keeps only in-frame clones here, not all; method: immunoSEQ multiplex PCR. The repertoire consists of about 170,000 clones, with approximately 84% occurring once and the leading ten covering 1% to 1.5%. Germline CDR1 reads SGHVS; CDR2 reads FNYEAQ. V lost 5 bases, J lost 2 bases, and 8 bases stayed unmatched. This CDR3 is built from 15 residues. The receptor was derived from a human donor with acute COVID-19. The donor label of this sample is uncertain. V usage is TRBV7-6 and J usage is TRBJ2-5; 7 nucleotides line up with TRBD2. The sample consisted of PBMCs or T cells enriched from blood (not recorded which). DNA for the CDR3: TGTGCCAGCAGCACAATCGGGGGGTCTCAAGAGACCCAGTACTTC. Translated, it gives CASSTIGGSQETQYF.